The clone carrying this T cell receptor beta chain was counted only a few times. Its antigen is still unknown. The record originates from a study of T-cell memory formation after mild COVID-19. Per the germline V gene, CDR1 is SGHDT and CDR2 is YYEEEE. Trimming shortened V by 4 bases and J by 5 bases, and 12 bases separated the two germline ends. This CDR3 comprises 13 residues. Each CDR3 protein is one row after TCRdb ran MiXCR on the 5' RACE reads. The table has about 100,000 distinct CDR3 sequences, under 15% seen once; the top ten hold around 40%. Study observations and caveats: Several responding clones turned up in pre-infection memory, indicating that cross-reactive memory may have taken part. Second-wave clones reaching peak frequency on day 37 lacked confirmed SARS-CoV-2 specificity.

The genes are TRBV5-6 and TRBJ2-5, with D tentatively TRBD1 (6 bases). Sequences were obtained from PBMCs or a T cell subset sorted from them (not recorded which). The sequence derives from a man aged 18 to 29 who had mild COVID-19 (a few samples of this study predate the infection). Cell type and time point are not known. CDR3 sequence: CASSLTGTETQYF. CDR3 bases: TGTGCCAGCAGCCTGACAGGAACGGAGACCCAGTACTTC.